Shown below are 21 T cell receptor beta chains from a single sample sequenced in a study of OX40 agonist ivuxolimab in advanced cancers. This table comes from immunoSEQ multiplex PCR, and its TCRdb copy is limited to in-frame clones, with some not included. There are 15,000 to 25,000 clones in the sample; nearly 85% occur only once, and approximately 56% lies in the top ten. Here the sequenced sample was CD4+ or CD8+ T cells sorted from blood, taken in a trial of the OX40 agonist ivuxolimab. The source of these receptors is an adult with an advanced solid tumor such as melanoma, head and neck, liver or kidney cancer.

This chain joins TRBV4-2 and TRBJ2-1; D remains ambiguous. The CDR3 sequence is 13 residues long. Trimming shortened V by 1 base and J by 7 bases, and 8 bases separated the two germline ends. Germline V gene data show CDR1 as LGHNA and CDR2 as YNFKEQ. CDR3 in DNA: TGTGCCAGCAGCCAAGGGAGATTAAATGAGCAGTTCTTC. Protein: CASSQGRLNEQFF.

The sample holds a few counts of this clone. Here the CDR3 DNA reads TGTGCCAGCAGTGAGGTGGCAGGGAGCACAGATACGCAGTATTTT. Its translation: CASSEVAGSTDTQYF. The chain recombines TRBV6-1 with TRBJ2-3, with a tentative D call TRBD1 (5 bases). This CDR3 is built from 15 residues. Germline V gene lookup returns CDR1 MNHNS and CDR2 SASEGT. The V gene lost 3 bases and the J gene lost 0 bases, with 10 bases spanning the gap.

The CDR3 DNA reads TGTGCCAGCAGCGGGTGGGGCTACGAGCAGTACTTC. Encoded protein: CASSGWGYEQYF. The chain is built from TRBV27 and TRBJ2-7; no firm D call. CDR3 length equals 12 residues. V shed 6 bases and J shed 3 bases, with 9 bases lying between them. The V gene's germline CDR1 is MNHEY and CDR2 SMNVEV (reference sequence).

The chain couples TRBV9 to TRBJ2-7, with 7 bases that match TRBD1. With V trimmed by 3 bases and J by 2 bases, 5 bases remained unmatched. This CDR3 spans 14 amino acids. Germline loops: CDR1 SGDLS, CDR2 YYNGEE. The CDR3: CASSAGQAAYEQYF. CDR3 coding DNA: TGTGCCAGCAGCGCAGGACAGGCCGCCTACGAGCAGTACTTC.

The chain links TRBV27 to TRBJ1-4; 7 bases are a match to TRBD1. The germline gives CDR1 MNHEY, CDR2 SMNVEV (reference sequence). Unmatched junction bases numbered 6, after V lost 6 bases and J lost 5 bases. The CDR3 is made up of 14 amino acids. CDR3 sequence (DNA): TGTGCCAGCAGGACCCAGGGGGTAAATGAAAAACTGTTTTTT. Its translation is CASRTQGVNEKLFF.

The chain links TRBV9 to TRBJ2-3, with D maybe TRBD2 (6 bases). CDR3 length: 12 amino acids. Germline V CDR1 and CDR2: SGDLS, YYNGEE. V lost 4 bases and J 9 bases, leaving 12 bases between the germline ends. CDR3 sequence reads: CASSTNSGTQYF. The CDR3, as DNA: TGTGCCAGCAGCACTAATAGCGGAACGCAGTATTTT.

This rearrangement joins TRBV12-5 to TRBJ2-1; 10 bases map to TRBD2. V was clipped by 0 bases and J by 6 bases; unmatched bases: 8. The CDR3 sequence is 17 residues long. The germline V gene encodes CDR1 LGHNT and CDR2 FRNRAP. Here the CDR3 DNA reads TGTGCTAGTGGTTTGGTACCGAGCGGGGGGGCCCTCAATGAGCAGTTCTTC. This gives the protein CASGLVPSGGALNEQFF.

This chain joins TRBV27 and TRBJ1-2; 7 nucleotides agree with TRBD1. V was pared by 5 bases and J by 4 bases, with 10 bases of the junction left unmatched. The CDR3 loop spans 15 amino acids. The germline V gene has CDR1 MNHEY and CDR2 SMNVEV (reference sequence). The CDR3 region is CASSTRTGARYGYTF. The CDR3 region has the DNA TGTGCCAGCAGTACTCGGACAGGCGCGCGCTATGGCTACACCTTC.

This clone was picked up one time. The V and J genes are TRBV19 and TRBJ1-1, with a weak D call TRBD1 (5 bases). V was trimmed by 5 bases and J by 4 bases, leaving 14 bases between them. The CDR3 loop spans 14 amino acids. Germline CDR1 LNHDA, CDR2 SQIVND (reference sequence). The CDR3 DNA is TGTGCCAGTAGTCTATTCGGGCAGGGCACTGAAGCTTTCTTT. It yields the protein CASSLFGQGTEAFF.

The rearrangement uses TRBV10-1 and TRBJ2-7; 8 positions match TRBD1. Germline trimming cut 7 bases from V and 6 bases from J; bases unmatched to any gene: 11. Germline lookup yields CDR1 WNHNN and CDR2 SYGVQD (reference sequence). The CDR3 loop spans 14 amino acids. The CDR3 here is CASTPQLTGGEQYF. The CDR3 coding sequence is TGCGCCAGCACCCCCCAGTTAACAGGGGGCGAGCAGTACTTC.

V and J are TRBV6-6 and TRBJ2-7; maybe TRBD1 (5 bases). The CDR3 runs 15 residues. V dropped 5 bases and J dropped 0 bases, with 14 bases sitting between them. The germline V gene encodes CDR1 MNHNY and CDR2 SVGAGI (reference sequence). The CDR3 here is CASSPLAGNSYEQYF. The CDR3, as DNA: TGTGCCAGCAGTCCCCTGGCAGGGAACTCCTACGAGCAGTACTTC.

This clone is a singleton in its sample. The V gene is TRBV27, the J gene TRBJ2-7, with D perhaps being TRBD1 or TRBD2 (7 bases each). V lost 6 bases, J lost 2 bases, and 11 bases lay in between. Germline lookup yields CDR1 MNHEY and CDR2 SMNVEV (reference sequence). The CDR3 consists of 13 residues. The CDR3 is CASSRGGPYEQYF. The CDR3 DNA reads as TGTGCCAGCAGCAGGGGGGGGCCCTACGAGCAGTACTTC.

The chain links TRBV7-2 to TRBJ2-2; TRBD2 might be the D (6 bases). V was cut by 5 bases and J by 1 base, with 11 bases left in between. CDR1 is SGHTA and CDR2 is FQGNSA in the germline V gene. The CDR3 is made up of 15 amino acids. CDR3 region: CASSPTGVNTGELFF. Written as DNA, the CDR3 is TGTGCCAGCAGCCCGACGGGGGTGAACACCGGGGAGCTGTTTTTT.

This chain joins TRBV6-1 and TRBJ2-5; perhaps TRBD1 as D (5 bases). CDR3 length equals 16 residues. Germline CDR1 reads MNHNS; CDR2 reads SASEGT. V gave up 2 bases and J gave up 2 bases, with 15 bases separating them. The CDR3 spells CASSELAGIGQETQYF. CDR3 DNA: TGTGCCAGCAGTGAATTGGCAGGGATAGGGCAAGAGACCCAGTACTTC.

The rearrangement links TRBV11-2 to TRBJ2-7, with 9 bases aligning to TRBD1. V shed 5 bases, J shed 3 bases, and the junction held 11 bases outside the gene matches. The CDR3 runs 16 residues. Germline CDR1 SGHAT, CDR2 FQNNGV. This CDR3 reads CASSPVDTGGNYEQYF. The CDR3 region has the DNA TGTGCCAGCAGCCCCGTTGATACAGGGGGCAACTACGAGCAGTACTTC.

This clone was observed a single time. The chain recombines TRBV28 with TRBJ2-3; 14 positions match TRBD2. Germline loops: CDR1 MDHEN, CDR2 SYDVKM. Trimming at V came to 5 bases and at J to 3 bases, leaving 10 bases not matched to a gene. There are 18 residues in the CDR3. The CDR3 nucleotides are TGTGCCAGCAGTCCCGGACTAGCGGGGGGCGCACTGACAGATACGCAGTATTTT. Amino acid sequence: CASSPGLAGGALTDTQYF.

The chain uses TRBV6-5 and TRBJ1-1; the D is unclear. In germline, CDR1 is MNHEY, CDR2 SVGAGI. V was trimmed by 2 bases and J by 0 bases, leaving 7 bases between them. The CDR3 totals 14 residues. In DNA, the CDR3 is TGTGCCAGCAGTTACCAGCACCTGAACACTGAAGCTTTCTTT. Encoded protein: CASSYQHLNTEAFF.

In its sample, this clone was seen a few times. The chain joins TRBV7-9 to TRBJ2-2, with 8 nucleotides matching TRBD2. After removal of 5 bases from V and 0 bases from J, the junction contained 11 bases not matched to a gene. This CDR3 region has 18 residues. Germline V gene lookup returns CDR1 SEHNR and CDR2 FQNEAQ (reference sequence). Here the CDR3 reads CASSGRQAGATNTGELFF. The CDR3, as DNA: TGTGCCAGCAGCGGAAGACAAGCGGGGGCCACGAACACCGGGGAGCTGTTTTTT.

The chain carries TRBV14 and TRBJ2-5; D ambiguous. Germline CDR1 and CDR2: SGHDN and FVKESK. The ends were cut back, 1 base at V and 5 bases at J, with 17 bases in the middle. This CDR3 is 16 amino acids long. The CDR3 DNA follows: TGTGCCAGCAGCCAAGGGACCCACGCCTTCCGGGAGACCCAGTACTTC. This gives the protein CASSQGTHAFRETQYF.

The CDR3 region is CASRDPGQANGYTF. CDR3 DNA sequence: TGTGCCAGCAGGGATCCGGGACAGGCTAATGGCTACACCTTC. The chain recombines TRBV27 with TRBJ1-2; 8 bases align to TRBD1. J lost 6 bases, V lost 6 bases, and 9 bases had no gene match. This CDR3 has 14 amino acids. In germline, CDR1 is MNHEY, CDR2 SMNVEV (reference sequence).

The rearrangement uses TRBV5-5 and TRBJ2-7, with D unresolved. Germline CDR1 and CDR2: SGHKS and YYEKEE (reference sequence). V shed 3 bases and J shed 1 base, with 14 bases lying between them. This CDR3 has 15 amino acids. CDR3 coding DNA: TGTGCCAGCAGCTACGGCGGCGACGGGTCCTACGAGCAGTACTTC. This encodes CASSYGGDGSYEQYF.